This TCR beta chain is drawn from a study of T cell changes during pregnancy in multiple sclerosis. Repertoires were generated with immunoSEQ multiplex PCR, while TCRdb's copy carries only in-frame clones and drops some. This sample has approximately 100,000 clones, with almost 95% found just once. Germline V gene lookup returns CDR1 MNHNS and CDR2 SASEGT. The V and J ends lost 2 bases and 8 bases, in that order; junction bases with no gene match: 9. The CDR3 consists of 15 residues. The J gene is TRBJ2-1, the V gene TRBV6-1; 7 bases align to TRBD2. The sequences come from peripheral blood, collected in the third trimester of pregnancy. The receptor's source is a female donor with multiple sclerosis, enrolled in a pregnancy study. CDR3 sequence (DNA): TGTGCCAGCAGTGAATTCGGGAGGTCGTACGATGAGCAGTTCTTC. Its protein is CASSEFGRSYDEQFF.